This T cell receptor beta chain was identified during a study of blood T cell repertoires in COVID-19. Study summary: T cells, B-cell-depleted T cells, or PBMCs supplied cDNA or gDNA.

Unmatched junction bases numbered 7, after V lost 10 bases and J lost 0 bases. CDR1 is SGHNT, CDR2 YYREEE, per germline (reference sequence). This CDR3 spans 14 amino acids. Per the original methods: Estimation of nucleated cell counts relied on the amplification of reference gene primers. Profiled with immunoSEQ multiplex PCR; TCRdb holds only in-frame clones, not every one. V and J calls and clone size are given by that table; D and trimming were obtained from the DNA. In the table there are 150,000 to 180,000 clones, 85% to 90% of which are singletons. The sequencing sample was made of peripheral blood. V and J are TRBV5-4 and TRBJ1-5; 7 bases align to TRBD1. This TCR was recovered from a middle-aged woman with acute or convalescent COVID-19. The CDR3 protein is CAASYRGSNQPQHF. Here the CDR3 DNA reads TGTGCCGCGTCCTACAGGGGTAGCAATCAGCCCCAGCATTTT.